This T cell receptor (beta chain) originates from a study of OX40 agonist ivuxolimab in advanced cancers. The wider study: Partial responses were observed in three patients, of whom one had hepatocellular carcinoma and two had cutaneous melanoma.

The study sampled blood at baseline, cycle 4 day 1, and cycle 7 day 1. CDR3 length equals 12 residues. Germline loops: CDR1 KGHSH, CDR2 LQKENI. V shed 6 bases and J shed 0 bases, with 4 bases lying between them. Sequenced by immunoSEQ multiplex PCR; TCRdb stores in-frame clones only, minus some. This table has around 82,000 clones, 85% to 90% appearing once. The specimen was CD4+ or CD8+ T cells sorted from blood, collected in a trial of the OX40 agonist ivuxolimab. The sequence derives from an adult with an advanced solid tumor such as melanoma, head and neck, liver or kidney cancer. V and J are TRBV18 and TRBJ2-3; D remains unclear. For the CDR3, the DNA is TGTGCCAGCTCCCCTAGCACAGATACGCAGTATTTT. Protein product: CASSPSTDTQYF.